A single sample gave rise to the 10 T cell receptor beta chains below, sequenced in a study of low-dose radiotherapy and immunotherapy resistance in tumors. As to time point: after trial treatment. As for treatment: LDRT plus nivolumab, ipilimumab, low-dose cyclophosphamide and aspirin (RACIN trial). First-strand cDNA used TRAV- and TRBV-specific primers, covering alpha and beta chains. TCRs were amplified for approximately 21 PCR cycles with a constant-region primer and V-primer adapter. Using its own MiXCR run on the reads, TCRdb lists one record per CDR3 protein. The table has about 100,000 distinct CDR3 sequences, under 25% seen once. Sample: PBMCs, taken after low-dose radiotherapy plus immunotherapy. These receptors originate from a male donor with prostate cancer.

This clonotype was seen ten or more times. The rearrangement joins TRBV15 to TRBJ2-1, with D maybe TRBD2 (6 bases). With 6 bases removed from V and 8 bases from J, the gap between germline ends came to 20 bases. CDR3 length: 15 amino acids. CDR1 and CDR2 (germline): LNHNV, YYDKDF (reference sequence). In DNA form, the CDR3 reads TGTGCCACCAGTCGGTTCAAACGGGGAGGTGATGAGCAGTTCTTC. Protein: CATSRFKRGGDEQFF.

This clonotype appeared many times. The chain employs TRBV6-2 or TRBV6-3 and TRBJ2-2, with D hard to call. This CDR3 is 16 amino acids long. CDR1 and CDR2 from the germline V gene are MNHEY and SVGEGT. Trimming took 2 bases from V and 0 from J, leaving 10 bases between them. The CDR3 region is CASSYILRPNTGELFF. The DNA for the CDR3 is TGTGCCAGCAGTTACATCCTCCGCCCGAACACCGGGGAGCTGTTTTTT.

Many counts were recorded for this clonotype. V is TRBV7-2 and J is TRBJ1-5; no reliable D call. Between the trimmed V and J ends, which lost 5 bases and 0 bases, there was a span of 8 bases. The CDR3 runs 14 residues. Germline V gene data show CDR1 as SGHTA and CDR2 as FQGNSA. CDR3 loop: CASSAEHSNQPQHF. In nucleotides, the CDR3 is TGTGCCAGCAGCGCCGAGCATAGCAATCAGCCCCAGCATTTT. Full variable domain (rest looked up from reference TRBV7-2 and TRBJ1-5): GAGVSQSPSNKVTEKGKDVELRCDPISGHTALYWYRQSLGQGLEFLIYFQGNSAPDKSGLPSDRFSAERTGGSVSTLTIQRTQQEDSAVYLCASSAEHSNQPQHFGDGTRLSIL.

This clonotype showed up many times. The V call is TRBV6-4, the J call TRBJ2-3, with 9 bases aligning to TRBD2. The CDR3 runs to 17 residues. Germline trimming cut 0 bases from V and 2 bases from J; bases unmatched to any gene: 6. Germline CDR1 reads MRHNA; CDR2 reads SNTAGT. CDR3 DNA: TGTGCCAGCAGTGACTCGGGTAGCGGGGGACCCACAGATACGCAGTATTTT. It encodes CASSDSGSGGPTDTQYF.

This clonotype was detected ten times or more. The CDR3 loop reads CASSSTEGAYNEQFF. CDR3 coding DNA: TGCGCCAGCAGCAGCACCGAGGGGGCCTACAATGAGCAGTTCTTC. This chain connects TRBV5-1 to TRBJ2-1; D may be TRBD1 (6 bases). Trimming took 4 bases from V and 2 from J, leaving 13 bases between them. Per the germline V gene, CDR1 is SGHRS and CDR2 is YFSETQ. The CDR3 spans 15 residues.

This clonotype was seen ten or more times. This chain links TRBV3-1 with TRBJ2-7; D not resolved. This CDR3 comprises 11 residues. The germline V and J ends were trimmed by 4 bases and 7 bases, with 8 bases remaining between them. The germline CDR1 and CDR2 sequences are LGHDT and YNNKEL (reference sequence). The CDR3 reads CASSPDWEQYF. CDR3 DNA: TGTGCCAGCAGCCCTGACTGGGAGCAGTACTTC.

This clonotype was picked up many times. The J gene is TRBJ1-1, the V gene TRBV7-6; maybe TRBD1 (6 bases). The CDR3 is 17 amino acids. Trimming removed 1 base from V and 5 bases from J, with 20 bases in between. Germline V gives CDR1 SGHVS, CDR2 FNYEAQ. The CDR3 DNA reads TGTGCCAGCAGCTTAGAAGGGCTGGGGGGCGCGAGGACTGAAGCTTTCTTT. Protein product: CASSLEGLGGARTEAFF.

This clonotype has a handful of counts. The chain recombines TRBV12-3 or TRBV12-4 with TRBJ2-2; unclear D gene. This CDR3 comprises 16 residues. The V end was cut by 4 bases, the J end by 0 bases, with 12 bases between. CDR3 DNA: TGTGCCAGCAGTTCCTACGGAGACGCGAACACCGGGGAGCTGTTTTTT. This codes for CASSSYGDANTGELFF.

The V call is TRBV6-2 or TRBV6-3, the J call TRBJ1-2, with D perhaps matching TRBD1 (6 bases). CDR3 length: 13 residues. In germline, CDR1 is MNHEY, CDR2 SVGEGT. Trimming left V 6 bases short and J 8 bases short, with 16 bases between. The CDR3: CASRRTGSMGYTF. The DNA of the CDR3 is TGTGCCAGCAGACGCACAGGGTCGATGGGCTACACCTTC.

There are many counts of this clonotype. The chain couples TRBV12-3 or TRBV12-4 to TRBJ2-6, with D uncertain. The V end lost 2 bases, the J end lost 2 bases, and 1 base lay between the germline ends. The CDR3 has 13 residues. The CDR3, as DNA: TGTGCCAGCAGTTTACCTGGGGCCAACGTCCTGACTTTC. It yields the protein CASSLPGANVLTF.